Sequencing of this TCR beta chain was carried out in a study of neurological immune-mediated disorders. As to time point: longitudinal time-point 3. PBMCs stored at -80 C, numbering 2 million, were the origin of the unsorted libraries. The V end lost 3 bases, the J end lost 1 base, and 3 bases lay between the germline ends. This CDR3 is 12 amino acids long. Looked up from germline, CDR1 is MDHEN and CDR2 is SYDVKM. Synthesis of cDNA was accomplished via 5'RACE employing 10-nucleotide random UMIs. TCRdb independently ran MiXCR on the 5' RACE reads; one entry per CDR3 protein. This table has roughly 45,000 distinct CDR3 sequences, about 13% appearing once. The sample holds many counts of this clonotype. What it binds is unknown. Study conclusions and caveats: The greatest TCR clonal expansion appeared in HTLV-1-associated myelopathy and the smallest, falling below healthy controls, in multiple sclerosis. TCR-beta repertoires seemed private in all groups, with no expanded CDR3 amino acid sequences shared.

Material for sequencing was PBMCs. This sequence originates from a man aged 25-45 years in good health. V is TRBV28 and J is TRBJ1-2; D gene ambiguous. CDR3 coding DNA: TGTGCCAGCAGTTTGTATAACTATGGCTACACCTTC. Translating it yields CASSLYNYGYTF.